These T cell receptor beta chains were read from a single sample in a study of T cell responses to AZD1222 COVID-19 vaccine. Some clones are missing from TCRdb's copy, which holds only in-frame ones; the method was immunoSEQ multiplex PCR. This table lists around 150,000 clones. The sequenced sample consisted of peripheral blood. These receptors originate from an adult in good health. CDR3s include the opening cysteine and the closing phenylalanine or tryptophan.

V	J	CDR3
TRBV28	TRBJ1-2	CASPAPYSYGYTF
TRBV5-8	TRBJ2-7	CASSLWTGGYEQYF
TRBV7-9	TRBJ2-7	CASSAGTQAIYEQYF
TRBV7-9	TRBJ2-5	CASSGPGASGVGETQYF
TRBV5-1	TRBJ1-6	CASSFGQGGSPLHF
TRBV27	TRBJ2-1	CASSFGGAYNEQFF
TRBV6-4	TRBJ1-4	CASRTGQGFFDEKLFF
TRBV7-2	TRBJ2-1	CASSLGIGSYNEQFF
TRBV29-1	TRBJ1-1	CSVYGGQTEAFF
TRBV14	TRBJ1-2	CASSPAARSYTYGYTF
TRBV4-3	TRBJ1-4	CASSQDRPGRGEKLFF
TRBV3-1/TRBV3-2	TRBJ2-5	CASRPAGGETQYF
TRBV19	TRBJ2-2	CASSIGGTATGELFF
TRBV28	TRBJ1-4	CATLTGGLNNEKLFF
TRBV27	TRBJ1-4	CASSSDPATNEKLFF
TRBV5-1	TRBJ2-7	CASSLGTSGGTYEQYF
TRBV19	TRBJ1-5	CASSTRGARKTNQPQHF
TRBV7-3	TRBJ2-1	CASSLGGRFYNEQFF
TRBV6-5	TRBJ1-1	CASRQNRQGRTEAFF
TRBV11-3	TRBJ1-1	CASSLGAGYPEAFF
TRBV9	TRBJ2-2	CASSVRGEYTGELFF
TRBV11-1	TRBJ2-5	CASSLNRGRQETQYF
TRBV5-1	TRBJ1-2	CASSLDPRGRSHGYTF
TRBV6-5	TRBJ1-4	CASRPATTNEKLFF
TRBV19	TRBJ1-2	CASTGQRYGYTF
TRBV30	TRBJ1-1	CAWNNLLDGREAFF
TRBV5-5	TRBJ1-2	CASSLGREAYGYTF
TRBV30	TRBJ1-1	CAWSVPITEAFF
TRBV2	TRBJ2-3	CASSLDPSADTQYF
TRBV3-1/TRBV3-2	TRBJ2-7	CASSRSSGGSTYEQYF
TRBV4-2	TRBJ2-1	CASSRTRTSGVYNEQFF
TRBV6-6	TRBJ1-1	CASSQTGGAAGAPSAFF